The 20 T cell receptor beta chains listed next were all sequenced from one sample in a study of CD8 T cells in ankylosing spondylitis. TCRdb re-called the 5' RACE reads through MiXCR, storing one row per CDR3 protein. Altogether 300,000 to 400,000 distinct CDR3 sequences are present, roughly 22% being singletons, with the ten largest covering around 13%. Sequencing used blood, either unsorted or a sorted T cell fraction (not recorded which). The receptors stem from a male donor with ankylosing spondylitis or in good health (not recorded which).

This clonotype was seen repeatedly, ten times or more. The chain recombines TRBV6-4 with TRBJ2-1; TRBD2 aligns across 8 bases. The J segment lost 2 bases and the V segment lost 3 bases, leaving 3 bases of the junction unmatched. The CDR3 spans 15 residues. The germline gives CDR1 MRHNA, CDR2 SNTAGT. CDR3 DNA sequence: TGTGCCAGCAGTGAGGTCGGGGGGGCCTACAATGAGCAGTTCTTC. It specifies CASSEVGGAYNEQFF.

The chain uses TRBV18 and TRBJ2-7; TRBD1 aligns across 8 bases. J was trimmed by 3 bases and V by 5 bases; bases with no gene match: 9. The CDR3 is made up of 15 amino acids. The germline CDR1 and CDR2 sequences are KGHSH and LQKENI. This CDR3 is CASSGPGQAFYEQYF. In DNA form, the CDR3 reads TGTGCCAGCTCAGGACCGGGACAGGCTTTCTACGAGCAGTACTTC.

This clonotype showed up many times. The chain employs TRBV10-2 and TRBJ1-3, with D unclear. Germline V gene sequence: CDR1 WSHSY, CDR2 SAAADI. The CDR3 is 14 residues long. V was cut by 6 bases and J by 2 bases, with 11 bases left in between. The CDR3 here is CASSLNPAGNTIYF. In DNA, the CDR3 is TGCGCCAGCAGCCTTAACCCCGCTGGAAACACCATATATTTT.

This clonotype was counted between two and nine times. J is TRBJ2-7 and V is TRBV5-1, with a weak D call TRBD1 (5 bases). The CDR3 is made up of 15 amino acids. CDR1 and CDR2 (germline): SGHRS, YFSETQ. V lost 4 bases and J lost 4, with 18 bases in between. The CDR3 spells CASSIEVDSSYEQYF. The CDR3 bases are TGCGCCAGCAGCATTGAGGTTGACAGTTCTTACGAGCAGTACTTC.

This chain connects TRBV27 to TRBJ2-3, with a tentative D call TRBD2 (5 bases). Germline CDR1 MNHEY, CDR2 SMNVEV (reference sequence). The V end was cut by 0 bases, the J end by 3 bases, with 10 bases between. The CDR3 runs to 15 residues. This CDR3 reads CASSLSPSGTDTQYF. For the CDR3, the DNA is TGTGCCAGCAGTTTATCCCCGTCGGGGACAGATACGCAGTATTTT.

Only a few counts were recorded for this clonotype. V usage is TRBV11-2 and J usage is TRBJ2-7; TRBD1 matches at 7 bases. The CDR3 loop spans 14 amino acids. After removal of 4 bases from V and 4 bases from J, the junction contained 7 bases not matched to a gene. Germline V lookup: CDR1 SGHAT, CDR2 FQNNGV. For the CDR3, the DNA is TGTGCCAGCAGCTACTGGGACAGCGTTTACGAGCAGTACTTC. Translated, it gives CASSYWDSVYEQYF.

This clonotype was seen repeatedly, ten times or more. The V call is TRBV12-3 or TRBV12-4, the J call TRBJ2-2, with TRBD1 matching over 7 bases. The CDR3 is 14 residues long. The trim removed 6 bases at V and 0 bases at J, leaving 1 base unmatched. CDR3 in DNA: TGTGCCAGCAGCGGGACAGCGAACACCGGGGAGCTGTTTTTT. As protein: CASSGTANTGELFF.

This clonotype occurred many times. DNA of the CDR3: TGTGCCAGCAGTCCGGGACTTAACACCGGGGAGCTGTTTTTT. It specifies CASSPGLNTGELFF. This chain links TRBV27 with TRBJ2-2, with D possibly being TRBD2 (6 bases). The ends were cut back, 5 bases at V and 2 bases at J, with 9 bases in the middle. In germline, CDR1 is MNHEY, CDR2 SMNVEV (reference sequence). This CDR3 is built from 14 residues.

V usage is TRBV29-1 and J usage is TRBJ2-7; TRBD2 aligns across 9 bases. Trimming cost V 1 base and J 2 bases; bases outside gene matches: 3. CDR1 and CDR2 from the germline V gene are SQVTM and ANQGSEA. The length of the CDR3 is 14 residues. CDR3 amino acids: CSVEVAGGAYEQYF. The CDR3 bases are TGCAGCGTTGAAGTTGCGGGGGGGGCCTACGAGCAGTACTTC.

The chain combines TRBV30 with TRBJ2-7; 11 bases map to TRBD1. The V gene end was trimmed by 4 bases and the J gene end by 6 bases; junction bases not matched to a gene: 8. The CDR3 has 14 amino acids. The germline CDR1 and CDR2 sequences are GTSNPN and SVGIG (reference sequence). The DNA for the CDR3 is TGTGCCTGGAATCCCGGGACAGGGGGATGCGAGCAGTACTTC. Translated, it gives CAWNPGTGGCEQYF.

The rearrangement links TRBV9 to TRBJ2-3, with 7 bases fitting TRBD1. Trimming at V came to 3 bases and at J to 0 bases, leaving 4 bases not matched to a gene. The germline V gene encodes CDR1 SGDLS and CDR2 YYNGEE. CDR3 length: 15 amino acids. Here the CDR3 DNA reads TGTGCCAGCAGCGACGGGGACAGTAGCACAGATACGCAGTATTTT. Protein: CASSDGDSSTDTQYF.

The sample holds a few counts of this clonotype. The chain combines TRBV5-1 with TRBJ2-1; 8 bases agree with TRBD2. The CDR3 contains 15 residues. Germline CDR1 and CDR2: SGHRS and YFSETQ. V shed 0 bases and J 3 bases; nucleotides not matched to a gene: 2. In DNA form, the CDR3 reads TGCGCCAGCAGCTTGGGACTAGCGTTCTACAATGAGCAGTTCTTC. Its protein is CASSLGLAFYNEQFF.

This chain connects TRBV20-1 to TRBJ2-2; tentatively, D is TRBD2 (5 bases). CDR3 length: 16 amino acids. The V end lost 1 base, the J end lost 4 bases, and 16 bases lay between the germline ends. CDR1 is DFQATT and CDR2 is SNEGSKA in the germline V gene (reference sequence). The CDR3, as DNA: TGCAGTGCTAGAGGTATACGAGAGGGAATCACCGGGGAGCTGTTTTTT. Translating gives CSARGIREGITGELFF.

This clonotype has a handful of counts. The V gene is TRBV11-2, the J gene TRBJ2-4; the D is unclear. Germline V lookup: CDR1 SGHAT, CDR2 FQNNGV. CDR3 length: 15 amino acids. V dropped 2 bases and J dropped 0 bases, with 8 bases sitting between them. The CDR3 bases are TGTGCCAGCAGCTTAACCCATAGAGCCAAAAACATTCAGTACTTC. It is translated as CASSLTHRAKNIQYF.

This sequence joins TRBV3-1 and TRBJ2-1, with 9 bases identical to TRBD2. With V trimmed by 5 bases and J by 2 bases, 10 bases remained unmatched. The CDR3 has 17 residues. Germline CDR1 reads LGHDT; CDR2 reads YNNKEL (reference sequence). CDR3 region: CASSMTGAGGPYNEQFF. The DNA of the CDR3 is TGTGCCAGCAGCATGACAGGAGCGGGGGGTCCCTACAATGAGCAGTTCTTC.

This clonotype was seen a few times. The chain recombines TRBV5-1 with TRBJ2-5; no definite D call. Germline values: CDR1 SGHRS, CDR2 YFSETQ. CDR3 length: 13 amino acids. The V gene lost 1 base and the J gene lost 4 bases, with 8 bases spanning the gap. CDR3 nucleotide sequence: TGCGCCAGCAGCTTGATAGAGAGAGAGACCCAGTACTTC. Protein sequence: CASSLIERETQYF. Supplemented by reference TRBV5-1 and TRBJ2-5, the full variable domain reads KAGVTQTPRYLIKTRGQQVTLSCSPISGHRSVSWYQQTPGQGLQFLFEYFSETQRNKGNFPGRFSGRQFSNSRSEMNVSTLELGDSALYLCASSLIERETQYFGPGTRLLVL.

The chain employs TRBV12-3 or TRBV12-4 and TRBJ1-2, with 7 bases aligning to TRBD1. V lost 4 bases to trimming and J lost 12 bases; unmatched junction nucleotides: 11. The CDR3 runs 13 residues. The CDR3 reads CASSWEGTALNTF. DNA for the CDR3: TGTGCCAGCAGTTGGGAAGGGACAGCGTTGAACACCTTC.

This clonotype has more than one count but fewer than ten. The V call is TRBV27, the J call TRBJ2-7, with 8 bases identical to TRBD2. With 4 bases clipped from V and 6 bases from J, the junction kept 14 bases outside the gene matches. CDR3 length equals 16 residues. Germline-derived CDR1 and CDR2 are MNHEY and SMNVEV (reference sequence). This CDR3 reads CASSSMAGLGLGEQYF. The CDR3 region has the DNA TGTGCCAGCAGTTCAATGGCGGGACTAGGACTGGGCGAGCAGTACTTC.

This clonotype was seen only a few times. This chain joins TRBV2 and TRBJ2-7; 10 bases are a match to TRBD1. This CDR3 region has 13 residues. J lost 5 bases, V lost 4 bases, and 2 bases had no gene match. Germline loops: CDR1 SNHLY, CDR2 FYNNEI. This chain's CDR3 is CASSAGQGNEQYF. CDR3 coding DNA: TGTGCCAGCAGTGCGGGACAGGGGAACGAGCAGTACTTC.

The chain combines TRBV2 with TRBJ2-7; D may be TRBD2 (5 bases). This CDR3 region has 14 residues. Germline lookup yields CDR1 SNHLY and CDR2 FYNNEI. Trimming shortened V by 0 bases and J by 2 bases, and 8 bases separated the two germline ends. CDR3 DNA sequence: TGTGCCAGCAGTGAAGCCGGGAACACCTACGAGCAGTACTTC. Its protein product is CASSEAGNTYEQYF.